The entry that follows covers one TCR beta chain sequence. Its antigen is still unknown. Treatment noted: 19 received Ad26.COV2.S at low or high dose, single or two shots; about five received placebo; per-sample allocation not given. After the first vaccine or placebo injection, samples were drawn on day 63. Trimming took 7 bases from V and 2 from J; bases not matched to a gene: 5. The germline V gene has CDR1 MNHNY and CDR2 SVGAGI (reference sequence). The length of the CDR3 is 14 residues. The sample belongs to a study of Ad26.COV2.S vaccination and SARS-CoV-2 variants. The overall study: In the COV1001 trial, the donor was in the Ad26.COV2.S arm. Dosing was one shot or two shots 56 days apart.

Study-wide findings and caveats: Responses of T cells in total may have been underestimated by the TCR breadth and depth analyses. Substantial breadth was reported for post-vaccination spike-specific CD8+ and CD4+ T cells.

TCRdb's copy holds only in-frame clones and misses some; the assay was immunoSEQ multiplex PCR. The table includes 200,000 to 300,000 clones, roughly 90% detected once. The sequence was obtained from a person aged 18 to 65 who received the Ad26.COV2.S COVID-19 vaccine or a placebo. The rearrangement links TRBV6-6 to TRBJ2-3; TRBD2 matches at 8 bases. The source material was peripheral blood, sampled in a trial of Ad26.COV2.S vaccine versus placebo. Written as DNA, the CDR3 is TGTGCCAGCAAGGGCGGGGGGCTCACAGATACGCAGTATTTT. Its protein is CASKGGGLTDTQYF.